This T cell receptor beta chain was profiled in a study of T cells after yellow fever vaccination. Study as a whole: SMART-Seq v4 Ultra Low Input prepared the low-cell-number fractions.

Using its own MiXCR run on the 5' RACE reads, TCRdb lists one record per CDR3 protein. The sample carries 100,000 to 150,000 distinct CDR3 sequences, under 8.5% recorded once. This clonotype has a count of ten or more. Its antigen remains unknown. General observations from the study: Abundant clonotypes from the bulk population could get into FACS-sorted repertoires as contaminants. Post-booster samples contained most primary-vaccination clones (more than 95% CD4, less than 90% CD8).

This CDR3 comprises 18 residues. The germline V gene encodes CDR1 SGHVS and CDR2 FNYEAQ. The germline V and J ends were trimmed by 2 bases and 1 base, with 20 bases remaining between them. The clonotype originates from a man between 18 and 35 years old who received the YFV17D yellow fever vaccine. The source material was CD4+ T cells sorted from PBMCs, sampled 10 days after the first yellow fever vaccination. This chain connects TRBV7-6 to TRBJ1-1, with D maybe TRBD1 (5 bases). This CDR3 reads CASSLRRGSGRPNTEAFF. CDR3 bases: TGTGCCAGCAGCTTACGCCGTGGTTCGGGACGGCCGAACACTGAAGCTTTCTTT.